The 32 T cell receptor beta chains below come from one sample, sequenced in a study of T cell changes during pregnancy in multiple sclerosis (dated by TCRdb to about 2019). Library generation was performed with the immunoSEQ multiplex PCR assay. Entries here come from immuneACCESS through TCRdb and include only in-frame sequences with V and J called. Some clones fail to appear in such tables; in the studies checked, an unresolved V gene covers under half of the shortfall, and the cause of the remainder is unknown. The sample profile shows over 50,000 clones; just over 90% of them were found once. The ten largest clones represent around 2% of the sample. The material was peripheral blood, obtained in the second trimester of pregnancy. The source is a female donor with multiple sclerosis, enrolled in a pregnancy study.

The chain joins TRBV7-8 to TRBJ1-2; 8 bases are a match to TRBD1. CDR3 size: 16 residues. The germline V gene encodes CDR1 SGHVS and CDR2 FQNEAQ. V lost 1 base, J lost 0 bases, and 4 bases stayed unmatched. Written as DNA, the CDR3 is TGTGCCAGCAGCTTAGAAGACAGGGGAGCTAACTATGGCTACACCTTC. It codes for CASSLEDRGANYGYTF.

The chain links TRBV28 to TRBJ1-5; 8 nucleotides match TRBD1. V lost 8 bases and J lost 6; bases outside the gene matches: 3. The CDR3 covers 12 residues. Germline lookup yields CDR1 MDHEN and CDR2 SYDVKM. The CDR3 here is CASGTGGQPQHF. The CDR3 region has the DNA TGTGCCAGCGGGACAGGCGGTCAGCCCCAGCATTTT. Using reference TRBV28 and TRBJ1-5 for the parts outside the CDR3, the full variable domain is DVKVTQSSRYLVKRTGEKVFLECVQDMDHENMFWYRQDPGLGLRLIYFSYDVKMKEKGDIPEGYSVSREKKERFSLILESASTNQTSMYLCASGTGGQPQHFGDGTRLSIL.

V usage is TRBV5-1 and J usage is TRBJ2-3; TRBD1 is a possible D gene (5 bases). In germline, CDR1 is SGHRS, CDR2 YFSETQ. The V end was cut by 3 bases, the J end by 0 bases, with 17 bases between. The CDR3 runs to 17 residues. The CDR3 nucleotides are TGCGCCAGCAGCTCACGCTCGACAGTTACTAGCACAGATACGCAGTATTTT. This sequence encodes CASSSRSTVTSTDTQYF.

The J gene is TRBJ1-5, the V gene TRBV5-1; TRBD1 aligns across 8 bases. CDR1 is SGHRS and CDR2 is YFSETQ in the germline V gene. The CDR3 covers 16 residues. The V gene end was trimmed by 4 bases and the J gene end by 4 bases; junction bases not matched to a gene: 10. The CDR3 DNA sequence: TGCGCCAGCAGCCCTACCGGACAGGGTAGAAATCAGCCCCAGCATTTT. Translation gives CASSPTGQGRNQPQHF.

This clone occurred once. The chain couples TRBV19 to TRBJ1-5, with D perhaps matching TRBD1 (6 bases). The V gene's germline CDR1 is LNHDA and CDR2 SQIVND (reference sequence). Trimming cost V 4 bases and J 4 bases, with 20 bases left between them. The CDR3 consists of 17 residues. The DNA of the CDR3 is TGTGCCAGTAGTACTCCCGTCTTGGGGACAAGAAATCAGCCCCAGCATTTT. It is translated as CASSTPVLGTRNQPQHF.

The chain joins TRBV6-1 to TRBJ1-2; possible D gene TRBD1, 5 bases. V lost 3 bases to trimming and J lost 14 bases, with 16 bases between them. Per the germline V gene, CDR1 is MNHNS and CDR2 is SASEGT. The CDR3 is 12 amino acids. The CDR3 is CASSDGRRGVTF. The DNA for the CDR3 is TGTGCCAGCAGTGACGGGAGGCGGGGCGTAACCTTC.

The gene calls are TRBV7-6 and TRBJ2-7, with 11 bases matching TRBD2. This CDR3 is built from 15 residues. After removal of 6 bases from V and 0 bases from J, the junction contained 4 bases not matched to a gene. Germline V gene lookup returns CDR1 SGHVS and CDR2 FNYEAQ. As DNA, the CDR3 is TGTGCCAGCAGTACACTAGCGGGGGCCTCCTACGAGCAGTACTTC. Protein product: CASSTLAGASYEQYF.

The chain's CDR3 is CASSYIGTARDTQYF. CDR3 sequence (DNA): TGTGCCAGCAGTTACATTGGGACAGCTAGAGATACGCAGTATTTT. The rearrangement links TRBV6-5 to TRBJ2-3; 7 nucleotides match TRBD1. This CDR3 is 15 amino acids long. Per germline, CDR1 MNHEY and CDR2 SVGAGI. With 2 bases clipped from V and 5 bases from J, the junction kept 7 bases outside the gene matches.

The DNA for the CDR3 is TGTGCCAGCAGCCAAGCAGGGACTAGTCCTAATGAGCAGTTCTTC. Translated, it gives CASSQAGTSPNEQFF. J is TRBJ2-1 and V is TRBV4-2; 8 bases are shared with TRBD2. Germline CDR1 reads LGHNA; CDR2 reads YNFKEQ. The V segment lost 1 base and the J segment 7 bases; nucleotides outside the gene matches: 6. CDR3 length: 15 residues.

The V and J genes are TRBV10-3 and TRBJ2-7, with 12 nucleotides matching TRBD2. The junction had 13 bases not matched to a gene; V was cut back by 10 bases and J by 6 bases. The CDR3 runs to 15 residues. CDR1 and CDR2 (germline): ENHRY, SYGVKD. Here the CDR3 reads CATSAKTSGSSEQYF. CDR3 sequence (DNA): TGTGCCACCTCAGCCAAGACTAGCGGGAGCTCCGAGCAGTACTTC.

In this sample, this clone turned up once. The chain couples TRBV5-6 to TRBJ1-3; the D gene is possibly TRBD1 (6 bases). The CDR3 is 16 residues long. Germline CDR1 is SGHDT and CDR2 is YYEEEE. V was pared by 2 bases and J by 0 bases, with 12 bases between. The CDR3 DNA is TGTGCCAGCAGCTTAGGGACACGTCGCTCTGGAAACACCATATATTTT. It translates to CASSLGTRRSGNTIYF.

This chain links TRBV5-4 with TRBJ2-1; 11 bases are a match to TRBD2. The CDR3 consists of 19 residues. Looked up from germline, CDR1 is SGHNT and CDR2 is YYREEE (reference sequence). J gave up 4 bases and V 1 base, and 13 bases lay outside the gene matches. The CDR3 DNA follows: TGTGCCAGCAGCTTGTTGGTACTAGCGGGAGAATGGTCGTACAATGAGCAGTTCTTC. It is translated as CASSLLVLAGEWSYNEQFF.

The CDR3 spells CASSQGQPGDYEQYF. The CDR3 nucleotides read TGTGCCAGCAGCCAAGGACAGCCTGGGGACTACGAGCAGTACTTC. The gene calls are TRBV7-3 and TRBJ2-7; a weak D match, TRBD1 (6 bases). Trimming took off 5 bases at V and 3 bases at J, with 17 bases between the two ends. This CDR3 is built from 15 residues. Germline V CDR1 and CDR2: SGHTA, FQGTGA.

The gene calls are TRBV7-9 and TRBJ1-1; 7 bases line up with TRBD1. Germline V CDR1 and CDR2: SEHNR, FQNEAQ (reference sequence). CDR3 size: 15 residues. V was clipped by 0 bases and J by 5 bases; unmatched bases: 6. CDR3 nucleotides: TGTGCCAGCAGCTTAGCAGGGGGCGAGGGGACTGAAGCTTTCTTT. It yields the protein CASSLAGGEGTEAFF.

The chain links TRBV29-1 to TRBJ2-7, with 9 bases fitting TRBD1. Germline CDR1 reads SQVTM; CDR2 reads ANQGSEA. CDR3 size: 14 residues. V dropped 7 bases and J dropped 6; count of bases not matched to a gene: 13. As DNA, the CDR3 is TGCAGCGGCCTGGGGGGACAGGGTTTCGGCGAGCAGTACTTC. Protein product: CSGLGGQGFGEQYF.

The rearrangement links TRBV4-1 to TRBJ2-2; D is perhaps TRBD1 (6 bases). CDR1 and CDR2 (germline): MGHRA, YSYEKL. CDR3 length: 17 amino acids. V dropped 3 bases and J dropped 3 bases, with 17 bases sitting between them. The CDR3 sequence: CASSHLQGFSDTGELFF. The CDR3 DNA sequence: TGCGCCAGCAGCCATTTACAGGGTTTTAGCGACACCGGGGAGCTGTTTTTT.

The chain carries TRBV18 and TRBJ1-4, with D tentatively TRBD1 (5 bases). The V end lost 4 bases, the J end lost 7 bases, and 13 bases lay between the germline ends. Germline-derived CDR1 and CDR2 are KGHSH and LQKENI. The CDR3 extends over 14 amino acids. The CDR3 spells CASSLQGSGEKLFF. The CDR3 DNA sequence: TGTGCCAGCTCACTGCAGGGATCAGGTGAAAAACTGTTTTTT.

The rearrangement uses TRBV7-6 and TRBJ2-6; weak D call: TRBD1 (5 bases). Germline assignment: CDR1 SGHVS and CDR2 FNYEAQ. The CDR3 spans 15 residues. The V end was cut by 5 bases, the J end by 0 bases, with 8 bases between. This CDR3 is CASSQTASGANVLTF. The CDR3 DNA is TGTGCCAGCAGCCAGACAGCCTCTGGGGCCAACGTCCTGACTTTC. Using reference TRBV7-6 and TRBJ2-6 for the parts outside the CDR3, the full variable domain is GAGVSQSPRYKVTKRGQDVALRCDPISGHVSLYWYRQALGQGPEFLTYFNYEAQQDKSGLPNDRFSAERPEGSISTLTIQRTEQRDSAMYRCASSQTASGANVLTFGAGSRLTVL.

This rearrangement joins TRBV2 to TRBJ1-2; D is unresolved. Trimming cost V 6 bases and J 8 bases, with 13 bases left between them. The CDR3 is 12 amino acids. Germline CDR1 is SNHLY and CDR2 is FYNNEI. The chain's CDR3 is CASSYSYDGYTF. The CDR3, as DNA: TGTGCCAGCAGCTACAGTTACGACGGCTACACCTTC.

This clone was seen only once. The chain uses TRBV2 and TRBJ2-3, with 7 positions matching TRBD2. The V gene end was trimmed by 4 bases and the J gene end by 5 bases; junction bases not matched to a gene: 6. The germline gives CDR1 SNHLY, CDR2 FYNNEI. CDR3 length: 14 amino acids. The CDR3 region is CASSGWGGVDTQYF. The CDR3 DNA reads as TGTGCCAGCAGTGGGTGGGGGGGTGTAGATACGCAGTATTTT.

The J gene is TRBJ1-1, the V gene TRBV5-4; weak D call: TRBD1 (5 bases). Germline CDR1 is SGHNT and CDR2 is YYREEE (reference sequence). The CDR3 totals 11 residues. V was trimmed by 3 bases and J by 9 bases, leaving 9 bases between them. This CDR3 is CASSSGDKAFF. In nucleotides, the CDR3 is TGTGCCAGCAGCTCGGGGGATAAAGCTTTCTTT.

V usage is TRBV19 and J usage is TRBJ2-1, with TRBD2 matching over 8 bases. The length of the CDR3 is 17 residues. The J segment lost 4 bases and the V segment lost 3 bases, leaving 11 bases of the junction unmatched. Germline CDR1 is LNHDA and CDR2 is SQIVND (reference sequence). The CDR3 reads CASSILLGAGVYNEQFF. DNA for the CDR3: TGTGCCAGTAGTATCCTCTTGGGAGCGGGGGTATACAATGAGCAGTTCTTC.

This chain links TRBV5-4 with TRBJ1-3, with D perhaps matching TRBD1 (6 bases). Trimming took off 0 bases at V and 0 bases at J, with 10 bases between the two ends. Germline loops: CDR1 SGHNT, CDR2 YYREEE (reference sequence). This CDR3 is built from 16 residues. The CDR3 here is CASSLDRATSGNTIYF. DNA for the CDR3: TGTGCCAGCAGCTTGGACAGGGCCACCTCTGGAAACACCATATATTTT.

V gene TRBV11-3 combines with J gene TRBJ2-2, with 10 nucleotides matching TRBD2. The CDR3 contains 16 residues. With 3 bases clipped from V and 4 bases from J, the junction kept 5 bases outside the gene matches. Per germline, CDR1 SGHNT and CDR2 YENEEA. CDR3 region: CASSFGTSEVTGELFF. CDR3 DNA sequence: TGTGCCAGCAGCTTCGGGACTAGCGAAGTCACCGGGGAGCTGTTTTTT.

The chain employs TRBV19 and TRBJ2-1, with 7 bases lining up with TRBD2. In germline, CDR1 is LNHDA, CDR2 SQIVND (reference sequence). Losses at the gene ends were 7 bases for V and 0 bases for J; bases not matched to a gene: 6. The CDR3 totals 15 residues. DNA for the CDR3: TGTGCCAGTAATCCTAGCGGTAGCTCCTACAATGAGCAGTTCTTC. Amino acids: CASNPSGSSYNEQFF. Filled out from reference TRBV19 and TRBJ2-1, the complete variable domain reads DGGITQSPKYLFRKEGQNVTLSCEQNLNHDAMYWYRQDPGQGLRLIYYSQIVNDFQKGDIAEGYSVSREKKESFPLTVTSAQKNPTAFYLCASNPSGSSYNEQFFGPGTRLTVL.

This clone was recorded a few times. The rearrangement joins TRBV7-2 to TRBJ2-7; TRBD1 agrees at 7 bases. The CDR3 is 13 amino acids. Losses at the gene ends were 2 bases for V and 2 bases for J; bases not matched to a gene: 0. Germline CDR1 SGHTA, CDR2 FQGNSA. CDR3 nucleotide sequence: TGTGCCAGCAGCTTACAGGGGGCCTACGAGCAGTACTTC. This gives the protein CASSLQGAYEQYF.

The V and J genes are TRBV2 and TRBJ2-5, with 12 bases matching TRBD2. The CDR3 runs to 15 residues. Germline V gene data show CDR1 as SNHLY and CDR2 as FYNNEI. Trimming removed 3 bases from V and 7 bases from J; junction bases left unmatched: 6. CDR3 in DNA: TGTGCCAGCAGTGACGGGCTAGCGGGAGGGGTGACCCAGTACTTC. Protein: CASSDGLAGGVTQYF.

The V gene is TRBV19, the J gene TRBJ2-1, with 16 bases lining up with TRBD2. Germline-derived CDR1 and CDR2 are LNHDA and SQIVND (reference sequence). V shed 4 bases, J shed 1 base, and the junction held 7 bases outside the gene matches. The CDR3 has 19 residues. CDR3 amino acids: CASSNLGLAGGRSYNEQFF. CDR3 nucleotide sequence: TGTGCCAGTAGTAATTTGGGACTAGCGGGAGGGAGGTCCTACAATGAGCAGTTCTTC.

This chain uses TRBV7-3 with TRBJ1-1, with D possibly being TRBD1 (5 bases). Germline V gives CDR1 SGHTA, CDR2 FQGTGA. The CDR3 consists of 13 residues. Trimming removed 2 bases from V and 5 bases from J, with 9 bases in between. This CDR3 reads CASSLGGDTEAFF. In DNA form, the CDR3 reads TGTGCCAGCAGCTTAGGAGGGGATACTGAAGCTTTCTTT.

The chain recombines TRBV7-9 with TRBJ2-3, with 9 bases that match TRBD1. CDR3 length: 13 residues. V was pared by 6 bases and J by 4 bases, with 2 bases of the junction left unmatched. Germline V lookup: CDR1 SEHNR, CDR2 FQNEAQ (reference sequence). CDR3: CASRGQGPDTQYF. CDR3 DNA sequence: TGTGCCAGCAGGGGACAGGGCCCAGATACGCAGTATTTT.

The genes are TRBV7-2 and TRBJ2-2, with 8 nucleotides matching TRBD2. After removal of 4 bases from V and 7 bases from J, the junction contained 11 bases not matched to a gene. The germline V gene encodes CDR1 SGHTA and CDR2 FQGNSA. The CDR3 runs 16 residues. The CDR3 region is CASSSLGREEGGELFF. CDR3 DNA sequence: TGTGCCAGCAGCTCCTTGGGGCGGGAGGAAGGCGGGGAGCTGTTTTTT.

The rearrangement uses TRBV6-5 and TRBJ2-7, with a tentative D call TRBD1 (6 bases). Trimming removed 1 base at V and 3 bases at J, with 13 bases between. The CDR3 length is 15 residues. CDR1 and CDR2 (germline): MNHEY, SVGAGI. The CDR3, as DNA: TGTGCCAGCAGTTACTATAGAGGGGGTCTCTACGAGCAGTACTTC. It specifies CASSYYRGGLYEQYF.